This is a list of T cell receptor beta chains from one sample in a study of early T cells in non-severe SARS-CoV-2 infection. MiXCR, applied by TCRdb to the 5' RACE reads, yields one record per CDR3 protein. The profile shows about 110,000 distinct CDR3 sequences, roughly 10% of them singletons. Source material: whole blood. Source of these receptors: an adult who was a healthcare worker with PCR-confirmed SARS-CoV-2 infection or an uninfected control (not recorded which). Each CDR3 is given with its conserved first and last residue. Each record gives: V gene, clone size, J gene, D gene, CDR3 DNA, CDR3 protein. D genes are given only for firm matches. Clone size is shown for a subset of rows, as once, few, many or a class of expanded clone.

v_call: TRBV19
clone_size: many
j_call: TRBJ2-7
d_call: TRBD1
cdr3_nt: TGTGCCAGTAAACCTTATCGGGACAGCTCCTACGAGCAGTACTTC
cdr3_aa: CASKPYRDSSYEQYF

v_call: TRBV27
clone_size: NA
j_call: TRBJ2-1
d_call: NA
cdr3_nt: TGTGCCAGCAGTTTATACGCGGGGAGCTCCTACAATGAGCAGTTCTTC
cdr3_aa: CASSLYAGSSYNEQFF

v_call: TRBV13
clone_size: many
j_call: TRBJ2-7
d_call: NA
cdr3_nt: TGTGCCAGCAGCTTAAGGAACTACGAGCAGTACTTC
cdr3_aa: CASSLRNYEQYF

v_call: TRBV7-8
clone_size: many
j_call: TRBJ1-2
d_call: TRBD1
cdr3_nt: TGTGCCAGCAGCTTAGAGAGACAGGGGCTCTACACCTTC
cdr3_aa: CASSLERQGLYTF

v_call: TRBV5-1
clone_size: NA
j_call: TRBJ2-7
d_call: NA
cdr3_nt: TGCGCCAGCAGCTTGGAGGGTGTGGGTATCTACGAGCAGTACTTC
cdr3_aa: CASSLEGVGIYEQYF

v_call: TRBV29-1
clone_size: NA
j_call: TRBJ2-1
d_call: NA
cdr3_nt: TGCAGCGCCTACGCCTTCGCGACCCAGTTCTTC
cdr3_aa: CSAYAFATQFF

v_call: TRBV11-2
clone_size: few
j_call: TRBJ2-7
d_call: NA
cdr3_nt: TGTGCCAGCAGCGCCCCCCCCGCTGTCGAGCAGTACTTC
cdr3_aa: CASSAPPAVEQYF

v_call: TRBV30
clone_size: many
j_call: TRBJ2-4
d_call: NA
cdr3_nt: TGTGCCTGGAGTGACGAACCTAGCGCCTCGACTAGGCACTTC
cdr3_aa: CAWSDEPSASTRHF

v_call: TRBV9
clone_size: few
j_call: TRBJ2-5
d_call: NA
cdr3_nt: TGTGCCAGCAGCGTAGATACATCGACAGGGACCCAGTACTTC
cdr3_aa: CASSVDTSTGTQYF

v_call: TRBV28
clone_size: few
j_call: TRBJ1-4
d_call: NA
cdr3_nt: TGTGCCAGCAGTTTGGGCAGGGTAGGAAAACTGTTTTTT
cdr3_aa: CASSLGRVGKLFF

v_call: TRBV7-8
clone_size: NA
j_call: TRBJ2-2
d_call: TRBD1
cdr3_nt: TGTGCCAGCAGCCGGGACAGGGGGCAAGGAGGGGAGCTGTTTTTT
cdr3_aa: CASSRDRGQGGELFF

v_call: TRBV20-1
clone_size: many
j_call: TRBJ2-3
d_call: NA
cdr3_nt: TGCAGTGCTAGAGGGGTGGGCACAGATACGCAGTATTTT
cdr3_aa: CSARGVGTDTQYF

v_call: TRBV7-9
clone_size: many
j_call: TRBJ2-3
d_call: NA
cdr3_nt: TGTGCCAGCAGCTTAGAGATTGATACGCAGTATTTT
cdr3_aa: CASSLEIDTQYF

v_call: TRBV7-3
clone_size: NA
j_call: TRBJ2-1
d_call: TRBD2
cdr3_nt: TGTGCCAGCAGCTTATCCAGCGGGAGGGCCAATGAGCAGTTCTTC
cdr3_aa: CASSLSSGRANEQFF

v_call: TRBV6-6
clone_size: few
j_call: TRBJ2-1
d_call: TRBD2
cdr3_nt: TGTGCCAGCAGTCCCGGGACTAGCGGGAACAAGCAGTTCTTC
cdr3_aa: CASSPGTSGNKQFF

v_call: TRBV7-8
clone_size: NA
j_call: TRBJ2-3
d_call: NA
cdr3_nt: TGTGCCAGCAGCTTCAAGAGAACAGCCGCAGATACGCAGTATTTT
cdr3_aa: CASSFKRTAADTQYF

v_call: TRBV15
clone_size: NA
j_call: TRBJ2-2
d_call: TRBD1
cdr3_nt: TGTGCCACCAGCAGAGAGACAGGGCTGGGGGAGCTGTTTTTT
cdr3_aa: CATSRETGLGELFF

v_call: TRBV7-2
clone_size: many
j_call: TRBJ2-1
d_call: TRBD2
cdr3_nt: TGTGCCAGCAGCTTAAGGCCCCTAGGACTAGCGGGAGGGAGCCCCTACAATGAGCAGTTCTTC
cdr3_aa: CASSLRPLGLAGGSPYNEQFF

v_call: TRBV20-1
clone_size: few
j_call: TRBJ1-6
d_call: NA
cdr3_nt: TGCAGTGCCAAAATCAGGAGCTCCTATAATTCACCCCTCCACTTT
cdr3_aa: CSAKIRSSYNSPLHF

v_call: TRBV15
clone_size: few
j_call: TRBJ2-2
d_call: TRBD2
cdr3_nt: TGTGCCACCAGCAGCGAACGCACTAGCGGAGCAACCGGGGAGCTGTTTTTT
cdr3_aa: CATSSERTSGATGELFF

v_call: TRBV3-1
clone_size: few
j_call: TRBJ1-1
d_call: NA
cdr3_nt: TGTGCCAGCAGCCGACGAGACAGGGAAGCTTTCTTT
cdr3_aa: CASSRRDREAFF

v_call: TRBV4-3
clone_size: few
j_call: TRBJ2-7
d_call: TRBD1
cdr3_nt: TGCGCCAGCAGCCAGGTACGGTGGACAGGGAGCTCCTACGAGCAGTACTTC
cdr3_aa: CASSQVRWTGSSYEQYF